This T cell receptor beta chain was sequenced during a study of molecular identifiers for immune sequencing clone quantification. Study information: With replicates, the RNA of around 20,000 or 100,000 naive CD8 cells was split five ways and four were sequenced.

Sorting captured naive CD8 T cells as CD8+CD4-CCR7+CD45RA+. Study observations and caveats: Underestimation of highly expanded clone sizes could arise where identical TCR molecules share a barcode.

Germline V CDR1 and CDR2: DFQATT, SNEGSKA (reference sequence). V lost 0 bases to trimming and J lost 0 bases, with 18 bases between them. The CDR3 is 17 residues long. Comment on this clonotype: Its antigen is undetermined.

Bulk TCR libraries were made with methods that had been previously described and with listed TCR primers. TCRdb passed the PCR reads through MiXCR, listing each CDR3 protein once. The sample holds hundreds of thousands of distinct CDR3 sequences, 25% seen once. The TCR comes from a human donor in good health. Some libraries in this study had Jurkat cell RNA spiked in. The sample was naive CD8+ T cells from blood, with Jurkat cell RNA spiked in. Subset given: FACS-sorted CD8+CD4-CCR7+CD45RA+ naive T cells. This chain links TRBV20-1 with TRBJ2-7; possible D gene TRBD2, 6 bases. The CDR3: CSARDLGGPRSSYEQYF. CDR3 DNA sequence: TGCAGTGCTAGAGATCTGGGGGGTCCTAGGAGCTCCTACGAGCAGTACTTC.